The rows below give T cell receptor beta chains drawn from one sample of a study of shared clonotypes between healthy human individuals. The table came from immunoSEQ multiplex PCR; TCRdb's copy has only in-frame clones and leaves some out. This sample yields approximately 840,000 clones, of which about 96% are seen a single time; roughly 0.23% belongs to the top ten. The specimen was naive CD8+ T cells sorted from blood. These receptors all come from a man aged 25 to 40 in good health. CDR3s include the opening cysteine and the closing phenylalanine or tryptophan. Fields, in order: V gene, J gene, D gene, clone size, CDR3 protein, CDR3 DNA. The D gene is left open where the match is weak. Not every row has a clone size; where given, it reads once, few, many or a size class.

TRBV7-8	TRBJ1-5	-	-	CASSLEQVNQPQHF	TGTGCCAGCAGCTTAGAACAGGTTAATCAGCCCCAGCATTTT
TRBV15	TRBJ1-2	TRBD1	-	CATSSGQGVFGYTF	TGTGCCACCAGCAGTGGACAGGGGGTTTTTGGCTACACCTTC
TRBV27	TRBJ2-7	-	-	CASSWSRAAYEQYF	TGTGCCAGCAGTTGGTCGAGGGCGGCCTACGAGCAGTACTTC
TRBV27	TRBJ1-2	-	once	CASSLHLRNYGYTF	TGTGCCAGCAGTTTACATTTAAGGAACTATGGCTACACCTTC
TRBV5-1	TRBJ2-3	-	-	CASSSVGARTDTQYF	TGCGCCAGCAGCTCCGTTGGAGCCCGCACAGATACGCAGTATTTT
TRBV11-1	TRBJ1-3	-	-	CASSARDGGNTIYF	TGTGCCAGCAGCGCTCGGGACGGGGGAAACACCATATATTTT
TRBV27	TRBJ1-1	-	-	CASAPNPGTEAFF	TGTGCCAGCGCACCTAACCCGGGAACTGAAGCTTTCTTT
TRBV9	TRBJ2-2	TRBD1	-	CASSSPGTGGSRWDGELFF	TGTGCCAGCAGCTCCCCAGGGACAGGGGGCTCCCGATGGGACGGGGAGCTGTTTTTT
TRBV2	TRBJ2-7	TRBD2	-	CASFLDTSGSSYEQYF	TGTGCCAGTTTCCTGGATACTAGCGGGAGCTCCTACGAGCAGTACTTC
TRBV5-6	TRBJ1-5	-	-	CASSITGLWGQPQHF	TGTGCCAGCAGCATTACGGGCCTCTGGGGTCAGCCCCAGCATTTT
TRBV19	TRBJ2-1	-	-	CASSRPGTSYNEQFF	TGTGCCAGTAGTCGCCCCGGGACCTCCTACAATGAGCAGTTCTTC
TRBV4-1	TRBJ2-7	-	-	CASSQALGTDFTYEQYF	TGCGCCAGCAGCCAAGCGCTCGGGACTGACTTTACCTACGAGCAGTACTTC
TRBV5-6	TRBJ2-7	-	-	CASSLGSGPYEQYF	TGTGCCAGCAGCCTAGGTAGCGGTCCCTACGAGCAGTACTTC
TRBV27	TRBJ2-1	-	-	CASSYGRDNEQFF	TGTGCCAGCAGTTACGGTCGGGACAATGAGCAGTTCTTC
TRBV2	TRBJ2-5	TRBD1	-	CASSVTGWETQYF	TGTGCCAGCAGTGTGACAGGGTGGGAGACCCAGTACTTC
TRBV7-9	TRBJ2-1	-	-	CASSTVPTRDNEQFF	TGTGCCAGCAGCACCGTCCCGACGCGAGACAATGAGCAGTTCTTC
TRBV11-2	TRBJ2-1	-	-	CASSLGLTNEQFF	TGTGCCAGCAGCCTGGGACTTACCAATGAGCAGTTCTTC
TRBV5-1	TRBJ1-1	-	-	CASSLESRNTEAFF	TGCGCCAGCAGCTTGGAATCTAGGAACACTGAAGCTTTCTTT
TRBV29-1	TRBJ2-7	TRBD2	once	CSVGRLAGAYEQYF	TGCAGCGTTGGCAGACTAGCGGGGGCATACGAGCAGTACTTC
TRBV27	TRBJ2-5	TRBD1	-	CASNSQGQGGETQYF	TGTGCCAGCAACAGCCAAGGACAGGGTGGAGAGACCCAGTACTTC